This T cell receptor beta chain was identified in a study of blood T cell repertoires in COVID-19. On the study more broadly: PBMCs, B-cell-depleted T cells, or T cells provided the cDNA or gDNA that made up the material.

Cohorts were based on clinical histories the participants reported. For recovered donors of Cohort 3, there were two negative PCRs, clearance, or symptom resolution. The V gene's germline CDR1 is SGHVS and CDR2 FQNEAQ. The CDR3 length is 14 residues. V lost 4 bases, J lost 7 bases, and 16 bases lay in between. Authors' analysis steps: Estimation of nucleated cell counts relied on the amplification of reference gene primers. Clones were sequenced by immunoSEQ multiplex PCR, and TCRdb holds only the in-frame ones, with some missing. V, J and clone size are taken as reported in that table, and D and trimming were inferred from the DNA itself. The sample lists hundreds of thousands of clones; about 90% were seen once.

This clonotype originated in a woman aged 30 to 39 who had recovered from COVID-19. The sequencing input was PBMCs or T cells enriched from blood (not recorded which). This chain uses TRBV7-8 with TRBJ1-1; a possible D gene is TRBD1 (5 bases). As DNA, the CDR3 is TGTGCCAGCAGCTCCTGGGGGGGTAATAATGAAGCTTTCTTT. Amino acids: CASSSWGGNNEAFF.